The source of this T cell receptor (beta chain) is a study of blood T cell repertoires in COVID-19. About the research overall: The samples span acute and convalescent COVID-19 from the United States, Italy and Spain. Nucleic acid was either cDNA or gDNA, and it came from T cells, B-cell-depleted T cells, or PBMCs.

In the authors' workflow: Quantification of nucleated cells was approximated via reference gene primer amplification. Profiled with immunoSEQ multiplex PCR; TCRdb holds only in-frame clones, not every one. V, J and clone size were drawn from that table, and D and trimming were deduced from the DNA. The table lists 160,000 or so clones, more than 65% of them singletons. The ends lost 11 bases at V and 5 bases at J; junction bases unmatched: 6. CDR1 and CDR2 (germline): ENHRY, SYGVKD. This CDR3 region has 12 residues. This clonotype was obtained from a woman of 80 years or more with acute or convalescent COVID-19. The rearrangement links TRBV10-3 to TRBJ1-5; 7 bases agree with TRBD1. Source material: peripheral blood. This CDR3 is CASGDRHQPQHF. In nucleotides, the CDR3 is TGTGCCTCAGGGGACAGACATCAGCCCCAGCATTTT.